This entry lists 4 T cell receptor beta chains sequenced from one sample in a study of radiotherapy plus CTLA-4 blockade in lung cancer. Repertoires were generated with immunoSEQ multiplex PCR, while TCRdb's copy carries only in-frame clones and drops some. The data contain 30,000 to 40,000 clones, 60% to 85% of them singletons. The input for sequencing was peripheral blood, taken from a patient treated with radiotherapy plus ipilimumab. These receptors came from a human donor with non-small cell lung cancer that progressed on radiotherapy plus ipilimumab.

This clone was picked up one time. The chain has TRBV18 and TRBJ1-1; TRBD1 is a possible D gene (5 bases). Between the trimmed V and J ends, which lost 3 bases and 1 base, there was a span of 15 bases. The germline V gene encodes CDR1 KGHSH and CDR2 LQKENI. This CDR3 is 16 amino acids long. CDR3 in DNA: TGTGCCAGCTCACCGCGGGGAGGGGCTTCGAACACTGAAGCTTTCTTT. This encodes CASSPRGGASNTEAFF.

The J gene is TRBJ1-5, the V gene TRBV28; TRBD1 might be the D (5 bases). V was clipped by 7 bases and J by 12 bases, with 13 bases between them. The CDR3 loop spans 11 amino acids. Germline V gives CDR1 MDHEN, CDR2 SYDVKM. The CDR3 protein is CASTGDSLQHF. The CDR3 bases are TGTGCCAGCACGGGAGACAGCCTCCAGCATTTT.

J is TRBJ2-5 and V is TRBV5-1; D is unresolved. Trimming cost V 0 bases and J 4 bases, with 4 bases left between them. This CDR3 contains 12 residues. Germline V gene lookup returns CDR1 SGHRS and CDR2 YFSETQ. The CDR3: CASSLVGETQYF. In DNA, the CDR3 is TGCGCCAGCAGCTTGGTGGGAGAGACCCAGTACTTC.

V is TRBV6-5 and J is TRBJ1-1; the D is unclear. Germline CDR1 is MNHEY and CDR2 is SVGAGI. CDR3 length: 15 amino acids. V lost 4 bases and J 4 bases, leaving 16 bases between the germline ends. This CDR3 is CASSSDGVGVTEAFF. The CDR3 DNA is TGTGCCAGCAGTTCCGATGGGGTCGGTGTCACTGAAGCTTTCTTT.